The 14 T cell receptor beta chains below were found in one sample sequenced in a study of tumor-infiltrating lymphocytes in primary liver carcinoma. Both blood RNA, taken from unsorted whole blood, and germline DNA were extracted. Using a constant-region primer together with ProtoScript II reverse transcriptase, TCR beta cDNA was made from approximately 0.55 ug of total RNA. Library construction for TCR beta comprised three nested multiplex PCR rounds performed with slightly modified ARM-PCR. Forward primers for TRBV1-TRBV30 and a C-beta reverse primer served the first two PCR rounds, at about 9 cycles each. A single record per CDR3 protein comes from TCRdb applying MiXCR to the multiplex PCR reads. The sample includes about 180,000 distinct CDR3 sequences, approximately 60% of them seen just once. The sequencing sample was made of peripheral blood. These receptors originate from a man in his forties or fifties with primary liver carcinoma and hepatitis B virus infection.

The chain recombines TRBV28 with TRBJ1-2; 7 bases map to TRBD1. This CDR3 comprises 17 residues. V lost 3 bases, J lost 4 bases, and 14 bases stayed unmatched. Per germline, CDR1 MDHEN and CDR2 SYDVKM. The CDR3 here is CASSFEGTDRSLYGYTF. The DNA of the CDR3 is TGTGCCAGCAGTTTTGAGGGGACGGACAGGTCTCTCTATGGCTACACCTTC.

This clonotype was seen at least ten times. The chain carries TRBV29-1 and TRBJ1-1, with D maybe TRBD1 (5 bases). Germline values: CDR1 SQVTM, CDR2 ANQGSEA. The V end lost 4 bases, the J end lost 2 bases, and 11 bases lay between the germline ends. The CDR3 runs to 13 residues. The CDR3 reads CSVAQQVNTEAFF. The CDR3 bases are TGCAGCGTTGCCCAACAGGTTAACACTGAAGCTTTCTTT.

A remark on this clonotype: At one end, the junction sequence differs from germline, possibly due to a read error. The rearrangement joins TRBV6-6 to TRBJ2-1; 10 positions match TRBD2. CDR1 MNHNY and CDR2 SVGAGI come from the germline V gene (reference sequence). This CDR3 spans 16 amino acids. This CDR3 reads CARSYGASGSGNEQFF. CDR3 bases: TGTGCCAGGAGTTACGGGGCTAGCGGGAGTGGCAATGAGCAGTTCTTC.

The V and J genes are TRBV29-1 and TRBJ1-1; D is unresolved. V was pared by 1 base and J by 1 base, with 7 bases between. From germline, CDR1 is SQVTM and CDR2 ANQGSEA. CDR3 size: 13 residues. CDR3 nucleotides: TGCAGCGTTGAAGGACACGGGAACACTGAAGCTTTCTTT. It specifies CSVEGHGNTEAFF. The full variable domain, completed using reference TRBV29-1 and TRBJ1-1, is SAVISQKPSRDICQRGTSLTIQCQVDSQVTMMFWYRQQPGQSLTLIATANQGSEATYESGFVIDKFPISRPNLTFSTLTVSNMSPEDSSIYLCSVEGHGNTEAFFGQGTRLTVV.

The V and J genes are TRBV12-3 or TRBV12-4 and TRBJ2-1; D possibly corresponds to TRBD1 (5 bases). The CDR3 extends over 13 amino acids. Trimming took off 10 bases at V and 4 bases at J, with 14 bases between the two ends. CDR3 loop: CATTPQVYNEQFF. CDR3 coding DNA: TGTGCCACAACCCCACAGGTTTACAATGAGCAGTTCTTC.

This clonotype was recorded at least ten times. This chain connects TRBV11-2 to TRBJ2-7, with TRBD1 matching 9 bases. The CDR3 extends over 16 amino acids. Germline V CDR1 and CDR2: SGHAT, FQNNGV. V was clipped by 1 base and J by 2 bases; unmatched bases: 6. In DNA form, the CDR3 reads TGTGCCAGCAGCTTAGGGACAGGGGCCAAACCCTACGAGCAGTACTTC. Translation gives CASSLGTGAKPYEQYF.

The J gene is TRBJ2-5, the V gene TRBV10-3, with D uncertain. Germline CDR1 ENHRY, CDR2 SYGVKD. V was pared by 0 bases and J by 1 base, with 3 bases between. This CDR3 has 13 residues. In nucleotides, the CDR3 is TGTGCCATCAGTGAGTCTCCCCAAGAGACCCAGTACTTC. The encoded protein is CAISESPQETQYF.

To note about this clonotype: Relative to the germline gene, one junction end is altered; a read error may explain this. The rearrangement joins TRBV5-1 to TRBJ1-4, with D tentatively TRBD1 (5 bases). The CDR3 has 16 residues. From germline, CDR1 is SGHRS and CDR2 YFSETQ. The CDR3 region is CASSPAKTATNGKLFF. CDR3 nucleotides: TGCGCCAGCAGCCCGGCGAAGACAGCAACTAATGGAAAACTGTTTTTT.

The chain employs TRBV10-3 and TRBJ1-1, with 7 bases fitting TRBD1. Germline values: CDR1 ENHRY, CDR2 SYGVKD. After removal of 6 bases from V and 4 bases from J, the junction contained 5 bases not matched to a gene. The CDR3 is 13 residues long. CDR3 DNA sequence: TGTGCCATCAGACAGGGGTGGAGCACTGAAGCTTTCTTT. It yields the protein CAIRQGWSTEAFF.

This clonotype was found a few times. The rearrangement links TRBV29-1 to TRBJ2-5; tentatively, D is TRBD2 (6 bases). V lost 1 base and J lost 6, with 12 bases in between. CDR1 is SQVTM, CDR2 ANQGSEA, per germline. This CDR3 comprises 13 residues. CDR3 DNA: TGCAGCGTTGAAGTTGGCGGAGGGAAGACCCAGTACTTC. Its protein product is CSVEVGGGKTQYF.

As for this clonotype: One end of the junction varies from germline; a read error may be responsible. The chain employs TRBV29-1 and TRBJ1-1; tentative D call: TRBD1 (5 bases). This CDR3 comprises 14 residues. CDR1 and CDR2 from the germline V gene are SQVTM and ANQGSEA. The CDR3 is CSVEGPQLGTEAIF. DNA for the CDR3: TGCAGCGTTGAAGGCCCTCAACTGGGGACTGAAGCTATCTTC.

Comments on this clonotype: The junction does not match germline at one end; this may be a read error. The chain couples TRBV11-2 to TRBJ2-1, with unresolved D. The CDR3 runs to 14 residues. Germline CDR1 is SGHAT and CDR2 is FQNNGV. The CDR3 reads CANSLGSSYNEQFF. The CDR3 coding sequence is TGCGCCAACAGCTTAGGCTCGTCCTACAATGAGCAGTTCTTC. The complete variable domain, with remaining parts taken from reference TRBV11-2 and TRBJ2-1, reads EAGVAQSPRYKIIEKRQSVAFWCNPISGHATLYWYQQILGQGPKLLIQFQNNGVVDDSQLPKDRFSAERLKGVDSTLKIQPAKLEDSAVYLCANSLGSSYNEQFFGPGTRLTVL.

This clonotype appeared many times. This chain links TRBV29-1 with TRBJ2-5; TRBD2 aligns across 11 bases. Looked up from germline, CDR1 is SQVTM and CDR2 is ANQGSEA. Germline trimming cut 7 bases from V and 1 base from J; bases unmatched to any gene: 8. The CDR3 has 15 residues. The CDR3 loop reads CSAASGTSGQETQYF. The CDR3 nucleotides read TGCAGCGCCGCGTCCGGGACTAGCGGCCAAGAGACCCAGTACTTC. The full variable domain, completed using reference TRBV29-1 and TRBJ2-5, is SAVISQKPSRDICQRGTSLTIQCQVDSQVTMMFWYRQQPGQSLTLIATANQGSEATYESGFVIDKFPISRPNLTFSTLTVSNMSPEDSSIYLCSAASGTSGQETQYFGPGTRLLVL.

The chain recombines TRBV4-1 with TRBJ2-1; 10 positions match TRBD2. Per germline, CDR1 MGHRA and CDR2 YSYEKL. V trimming: 0 bases; J trimming: 4 bases; junction bases outside the gene matches: 6. This CDR3 is built from 17 residues. The CDR3: CASSQDRGTSVYNEQFF. CDR3 coding DNA: TGCGCCAGCAGCCAAGATAGGGGGACTAGCGTTTACAATGAGCAGTTCTTC.